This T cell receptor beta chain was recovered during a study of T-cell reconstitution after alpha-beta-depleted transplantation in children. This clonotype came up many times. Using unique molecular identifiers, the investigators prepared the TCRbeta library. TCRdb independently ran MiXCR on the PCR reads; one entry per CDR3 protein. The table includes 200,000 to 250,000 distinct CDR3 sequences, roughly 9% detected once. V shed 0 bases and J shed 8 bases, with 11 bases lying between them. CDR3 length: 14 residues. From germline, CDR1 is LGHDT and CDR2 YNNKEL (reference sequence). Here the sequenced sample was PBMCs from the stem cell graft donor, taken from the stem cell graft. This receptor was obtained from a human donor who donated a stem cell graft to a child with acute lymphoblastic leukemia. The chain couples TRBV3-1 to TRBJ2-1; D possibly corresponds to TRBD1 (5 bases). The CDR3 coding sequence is TGTGCCAGCAGCCAAGAATCAGGGATCCATGAGCAGTTCTTC. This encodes CASSQESGIHEQFF.